This T cell receptor beta chain was found in a study of shared clonotypes between healthy human individuals. CDR1 SEHNR and CDR2 FQNEAQ come from the germline V gene (reference sequence). The V end was cut by 5 bases, the J end by 0 bases, with 11 bases between. This CDR3 region has 15 residues. The genomic DNA of each subset was split evenly across several immunoSEQ plates. TCRdb keeps only in-frame clones here, not all; method: immunoSEQ multiplex PCR. Here the sample spans 1.5 million to 2.5 million clones, roughly 94% being singletons. Naive CD8 cells lacked CD45RO and underwent positive selection for CCR7, leaving out terminally differentiated effector memory CD45RA+ cells. Healthy HIV-negative adults without recent acute infections or vaccinations served as donors. The donor cohort consisted entirely of Caucasian adults residing in Nashville, Tennessee. Comment on this clone: This same CDR3 is encoded by further DNA sequences in the sample.

This chain connects TRBV7-9 to TRBJ2-1; D not resolved. Sequencing was done on a sample of naive CD8+ T cells sorted from blood. This sequence was found in a man aged 18 to 30 in good health. The CDR3: CASSPPGSSYNEQFF. Here the CDR3 DNA reads TGTGCCAGCAGCCCACCAGGTAGCTCCTACAATGAGCAGTTCTTC.